These 4 T cell receptor beta chains came from one sample sequenced in a study of blood T cells in healthy people across ages. A second PCR of roughly 6 to 12 cycles used a sample-barcoded 5' primer and a J-beta primer mix. TCRdb analysed the 5' RACE reads with MiXCR anew, one entry per CDR3 protein. The sample yields about 1.5 million distinct CDR3 sequences, roughly 40% seen once. Sequencing was performed on blood. All receptors come from a woman aged 18-30 years in good health.

The J gene is TRBJ1-4, the V gene TRBV4-1; D uncertain. Trimming left V 0 bases short and J 0 bases short, with 5 bases between. The CDR3 spans 15 residues. In germline, CDR1 is MGHRA, CDR2 YSYEKL. In DNA, the CDR3 is TGCGCCAGCAGCCAAGAGTACACAACTAATGAAAAACTGTTTTTT. It codes for CASSQEYTTNEKLFF.

This clonotype was picked up a small number of times. The rearrangement links TRBV29-1 to TRBJ1-1, with a possible D match to TRBD1 (5 bases). This CDR3 has 12 amino acids. Trimming cost V 7 bases and J 3 bases, with 12 bases left between them. CDR1 is SQVTM, CDR2 ANQGSEA, per germline. CDR3 amino acids: CSAGRGDTEAFF. The CDR3 coding sequence is TGCAGCGCTGGCCGAGGGGACACTGAAGCTTTCTTT.

The chain couples TRBV3-1 to TRBJ2-1; no definite D call. The CDR3 totals 13 residues. Germline loops: CDR1 LGHDT, CDR2 YNNKEL (reference sequence). Between the trimmed V and J ends, which lost 5 bases and 8 bases, there was a span of 13 bases. CDR3 coding DNA: TGTGCCAGCAGCAAAGTAGTAGCCTATGAGCAGTTCTTC. Its translation: CASSKVVAYEQFF.

J is TRBJ1-1 and V is TRBV5-5, with 8 nucleotides matching TRBD1. V trimming: 5 bases; J trimming: 2 bases; junction bases outside the gene matches: 8. Germline assignment: CDR1 SGHKS and CDR2 YYEKEE (reference sequence). This CDR3 region has 15 residues. CDR3 in amino acids: CASRSDRGFNTEAFF. As DNA, the CDR3 is TGTGCCAGCAGGTCCGACAGGGGATTTAACACTGAAGCTTTCTTT. Full variable domain (outside the CDR3, taken from reference TRBV5-5 and TRBJ1-1): DAGVTQSPTHLIKTRGQQVTLRCSPISGHKSVSWYQQVLGQGPQFIFQYYEKEERGRGNFPDRFSARQFPNYSSELNVNALLLGDSALYLCASRSDRGFNTEAFFGQGTRLTVV.